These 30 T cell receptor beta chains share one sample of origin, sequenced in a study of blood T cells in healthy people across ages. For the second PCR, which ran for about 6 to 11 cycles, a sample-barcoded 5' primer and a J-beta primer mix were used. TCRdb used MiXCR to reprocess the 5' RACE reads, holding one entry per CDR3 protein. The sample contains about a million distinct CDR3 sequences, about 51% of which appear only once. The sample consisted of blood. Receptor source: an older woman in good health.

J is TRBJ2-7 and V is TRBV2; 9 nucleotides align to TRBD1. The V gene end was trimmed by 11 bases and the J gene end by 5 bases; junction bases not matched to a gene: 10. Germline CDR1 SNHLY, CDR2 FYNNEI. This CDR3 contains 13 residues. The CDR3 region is CARRRTGENEQYF. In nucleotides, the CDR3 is TGTGCCCGCCGAAGGACAGGGGAAAACGAGCAGTACTTC.

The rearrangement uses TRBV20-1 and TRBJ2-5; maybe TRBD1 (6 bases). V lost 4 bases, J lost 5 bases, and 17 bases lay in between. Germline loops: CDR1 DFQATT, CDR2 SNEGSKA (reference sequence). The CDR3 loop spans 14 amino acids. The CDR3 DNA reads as TGCAGTGCTACGGAACAGGGATTCGTCGAGACCCAGTACTTC. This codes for CSATEQGFVETQYF.

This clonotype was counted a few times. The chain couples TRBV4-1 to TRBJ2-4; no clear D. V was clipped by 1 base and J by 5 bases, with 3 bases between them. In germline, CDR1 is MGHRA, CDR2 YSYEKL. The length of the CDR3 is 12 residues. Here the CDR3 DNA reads TGCGCCAGCAGCCAAGTTGAAAACATTCAGTACTTC. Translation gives CASSQVENIQYF.

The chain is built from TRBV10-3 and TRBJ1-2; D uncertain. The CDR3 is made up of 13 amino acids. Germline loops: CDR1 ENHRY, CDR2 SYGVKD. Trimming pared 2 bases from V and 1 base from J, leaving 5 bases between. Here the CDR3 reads CAISETYNYGYTF. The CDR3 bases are TGTGCCATCAGTGAGACATATAACTATGGCTACACCTTC.

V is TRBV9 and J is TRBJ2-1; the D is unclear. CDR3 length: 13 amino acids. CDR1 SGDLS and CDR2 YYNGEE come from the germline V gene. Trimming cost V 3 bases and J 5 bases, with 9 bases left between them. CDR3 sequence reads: CASSGSGHNEQFF. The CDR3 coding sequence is TGTGCCAGCAGCGGGTCAGGTCACAATGAGCAGTTCTTC.

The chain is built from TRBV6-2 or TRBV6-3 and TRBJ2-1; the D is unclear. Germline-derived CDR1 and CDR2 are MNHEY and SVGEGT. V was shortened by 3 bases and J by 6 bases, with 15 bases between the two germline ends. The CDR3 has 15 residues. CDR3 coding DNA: TGTGCCAGCAGTTATGGCCGGGCTAGGATCAATGAGCAGTTCTTC. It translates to CASSYGRARINEQFF.

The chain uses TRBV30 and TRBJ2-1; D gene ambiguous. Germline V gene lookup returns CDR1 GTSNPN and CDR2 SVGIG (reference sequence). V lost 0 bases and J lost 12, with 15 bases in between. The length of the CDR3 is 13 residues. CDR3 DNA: TGTGCCTGGAGTGTACGGCAACTCATGGGGCAGTTCTTC. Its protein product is CAWSVRQLMGQFF. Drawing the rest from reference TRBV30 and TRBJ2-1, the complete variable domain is SQTIHQWPATLVQPVGSPLSLECTVEGTSNPNLYWYRQAAGRGLQLLFYSVGIGQISSEVPQNLSASRPQDRQFILSSKKLLLSDSGFYLCAWSVRQLMGQFFGPGTRLTVL.

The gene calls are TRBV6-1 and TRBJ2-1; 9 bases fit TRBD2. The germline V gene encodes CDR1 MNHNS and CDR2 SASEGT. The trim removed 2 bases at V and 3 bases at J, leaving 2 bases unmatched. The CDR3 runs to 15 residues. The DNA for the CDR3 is TGTGCCAGCAGTGAACTAGCGGGGAACTACAATGAGCAGTTCTTC. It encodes CASSELAGNYNEQFF.

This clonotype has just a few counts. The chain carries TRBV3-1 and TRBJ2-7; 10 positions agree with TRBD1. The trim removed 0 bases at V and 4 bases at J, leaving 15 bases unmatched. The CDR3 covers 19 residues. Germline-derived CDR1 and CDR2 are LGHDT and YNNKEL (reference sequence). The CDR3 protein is CASSQDVLGARQGAYEQYF. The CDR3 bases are TGTGCCAGCAGCCAAGATGTTCTCGGGGCCCGACAGGGGGCTTACGAGCAGTACTTC.

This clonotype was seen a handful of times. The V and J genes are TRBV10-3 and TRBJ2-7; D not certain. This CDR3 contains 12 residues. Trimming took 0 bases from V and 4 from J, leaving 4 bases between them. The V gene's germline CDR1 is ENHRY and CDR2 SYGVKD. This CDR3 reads CAISESAYEQYF. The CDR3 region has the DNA TGTGCCATCAGTGAGTCCGCTTACGAGCAGTACTTC.

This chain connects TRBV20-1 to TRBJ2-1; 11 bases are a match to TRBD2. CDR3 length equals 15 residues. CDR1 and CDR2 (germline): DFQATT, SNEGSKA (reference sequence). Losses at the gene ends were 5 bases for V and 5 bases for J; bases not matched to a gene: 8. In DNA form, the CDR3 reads TGCAGTGCTCGATATAGCGGGAGGGCCCACAATGAGCAGTTCTTC. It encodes CSARYSGRAHNEQFF.

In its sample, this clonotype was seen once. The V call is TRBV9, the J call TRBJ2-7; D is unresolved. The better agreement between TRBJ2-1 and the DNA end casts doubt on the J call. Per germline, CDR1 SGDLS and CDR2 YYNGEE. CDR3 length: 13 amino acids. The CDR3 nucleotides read TGTGCCAGCAGCGTCGACCTAATGGATGAGCAGTTCTTC. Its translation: CASSVDLMDEQFF.

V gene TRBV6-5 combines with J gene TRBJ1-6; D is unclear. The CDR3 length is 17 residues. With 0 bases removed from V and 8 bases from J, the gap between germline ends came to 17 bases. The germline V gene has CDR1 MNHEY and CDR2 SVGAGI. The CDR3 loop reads CASSYSIRLRHYSPLHF. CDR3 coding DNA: TGTGCCAGCAGTTACTCGATACGACTCCGACATTATTCACCCCTCCACTTT.

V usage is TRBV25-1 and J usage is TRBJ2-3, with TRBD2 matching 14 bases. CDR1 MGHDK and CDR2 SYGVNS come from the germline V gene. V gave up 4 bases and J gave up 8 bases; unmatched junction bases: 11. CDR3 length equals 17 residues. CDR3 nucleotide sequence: TGTGCCAGCAGTGCCGGGACTAGCGGGAGTAAGAGGAGTACGCAGTATTTT. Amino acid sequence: CASSAGTSGSKRSTQYF.

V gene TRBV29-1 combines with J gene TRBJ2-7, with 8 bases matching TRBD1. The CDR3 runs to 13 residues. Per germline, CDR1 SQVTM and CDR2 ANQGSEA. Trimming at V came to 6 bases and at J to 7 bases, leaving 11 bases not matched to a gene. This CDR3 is CSVAGGIGNEQYF. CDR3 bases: TGCAGCGTGGCAGGGGGCATTGGTAATGAGCAGTACTTC.

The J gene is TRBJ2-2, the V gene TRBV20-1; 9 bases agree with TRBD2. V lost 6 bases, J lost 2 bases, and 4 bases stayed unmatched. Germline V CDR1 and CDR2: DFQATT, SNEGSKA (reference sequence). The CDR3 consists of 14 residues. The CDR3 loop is CSADSGSNTGELFF. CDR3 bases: TGCAGTGCCGATAGCGGGAGTAACACCGGGGAGCTGTTTTTT.

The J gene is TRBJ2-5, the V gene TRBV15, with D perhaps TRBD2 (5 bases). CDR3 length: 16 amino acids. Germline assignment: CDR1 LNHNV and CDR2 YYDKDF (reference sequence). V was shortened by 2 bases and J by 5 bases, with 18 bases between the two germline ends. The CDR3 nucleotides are TGTGCCACCAGCAGATCTCCACGGAGGAGTTATGAGACCCAGTACTTC. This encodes CATSRSPRRSYETQYF.

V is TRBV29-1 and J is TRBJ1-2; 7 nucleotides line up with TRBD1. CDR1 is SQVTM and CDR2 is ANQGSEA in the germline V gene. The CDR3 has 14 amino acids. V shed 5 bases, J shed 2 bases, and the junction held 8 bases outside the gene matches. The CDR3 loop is CSVSRTGANYGYTF. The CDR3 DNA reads TGCAGCGTTTCTCGGACAGGCGCCAACTATGGCTACACCTTC.

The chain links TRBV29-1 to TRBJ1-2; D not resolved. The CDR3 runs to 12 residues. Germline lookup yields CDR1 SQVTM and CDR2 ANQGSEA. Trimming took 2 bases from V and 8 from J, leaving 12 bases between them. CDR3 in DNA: TGCAGCGTTGAAACGGTTACCGACGGCTACACCTTC. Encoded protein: CSVETVTDGYTF. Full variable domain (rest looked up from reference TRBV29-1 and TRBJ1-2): SAVISQKPSRDICQRGTSLTIQCQVDSQVTMMFWYRQQPGQSLTLIATANQGSEATYESGFVIDKFPISRPNLTFSTLTVSNMSPEDSSIYLCSVETVTDGYTFGSGTRLTVV.

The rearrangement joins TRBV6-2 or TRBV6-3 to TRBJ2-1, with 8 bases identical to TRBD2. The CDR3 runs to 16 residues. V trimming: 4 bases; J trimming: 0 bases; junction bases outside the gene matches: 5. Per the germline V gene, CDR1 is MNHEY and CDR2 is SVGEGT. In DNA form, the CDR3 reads TGTGCCAGCAGTTGGAGCGGGACTAGCTCCTACAATGAGCAGTTCTTC. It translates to CASSWSGTSSYNEQFF.

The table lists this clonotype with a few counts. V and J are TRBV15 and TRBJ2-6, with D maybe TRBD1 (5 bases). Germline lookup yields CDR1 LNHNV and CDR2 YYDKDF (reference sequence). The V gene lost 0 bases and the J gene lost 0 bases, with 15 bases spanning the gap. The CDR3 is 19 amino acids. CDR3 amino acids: CATSRDHTRGYSGANVLTF. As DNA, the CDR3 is TGTGCCACCAGCAGAGATCATACAAGGGGATACTCTGGGGCCAACGTCCTGACTTTC.

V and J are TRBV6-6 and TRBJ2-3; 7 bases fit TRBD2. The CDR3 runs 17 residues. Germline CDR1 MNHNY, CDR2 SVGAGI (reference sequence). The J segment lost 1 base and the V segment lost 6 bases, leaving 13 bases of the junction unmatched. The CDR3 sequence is CASRSSESGEGTDTQYF. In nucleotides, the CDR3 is TGTGCCAGCAGATCCTCGGAGAGCGGGGAAGGCACAGATACGCAGTATTTT.

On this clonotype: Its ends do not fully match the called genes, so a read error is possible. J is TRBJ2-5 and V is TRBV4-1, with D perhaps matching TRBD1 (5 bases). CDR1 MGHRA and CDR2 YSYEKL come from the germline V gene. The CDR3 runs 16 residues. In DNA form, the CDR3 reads TGCGCCAGCAGCCAAGATGGAACAGGTACACAAGAGATCCAGTACTTC. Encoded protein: CASSQDGTGTQEIQYF.

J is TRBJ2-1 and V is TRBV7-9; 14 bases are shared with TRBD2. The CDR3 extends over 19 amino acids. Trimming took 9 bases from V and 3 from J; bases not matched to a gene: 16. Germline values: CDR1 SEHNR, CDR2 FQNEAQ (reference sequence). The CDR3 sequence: CASAGGGLAGVWYYNEQFF. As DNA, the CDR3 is TGTGCCAGTGCCGGGGGGGGACTAGCGGGAGTCTGGTACTACAATGAGCAGTTCTTC.

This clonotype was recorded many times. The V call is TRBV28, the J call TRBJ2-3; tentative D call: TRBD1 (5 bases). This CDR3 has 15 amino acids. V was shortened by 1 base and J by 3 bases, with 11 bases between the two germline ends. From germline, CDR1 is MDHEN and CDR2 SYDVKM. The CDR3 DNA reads TGTGCCAGCAGTTTATCAGGGTTGAGGACAGATACGCAGTATTTT. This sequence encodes CASSLSGLRTDTQYF. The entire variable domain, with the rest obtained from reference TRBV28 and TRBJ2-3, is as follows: DVKVTQSSRYLVKRTGEKVFLECVQDMDHENMFWYRQDPGLGLRLIYFSYDVKMKEKGDIPEGYSVSREKKERFSLILESASTNQTSMYLCASSLSGLRTDTQYFGPGTRLTVL.

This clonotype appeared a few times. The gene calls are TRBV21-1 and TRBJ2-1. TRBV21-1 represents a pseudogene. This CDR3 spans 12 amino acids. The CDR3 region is CASSRAGHEQFF. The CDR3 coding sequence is TGTGCCAGCAGCAGAGCGGGGCATGAGCAGTTCTTC.

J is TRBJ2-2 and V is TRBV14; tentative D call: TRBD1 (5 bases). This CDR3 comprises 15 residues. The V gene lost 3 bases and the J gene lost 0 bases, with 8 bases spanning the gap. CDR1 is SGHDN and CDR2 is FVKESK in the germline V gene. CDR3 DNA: TGTGCCAGCAGCCATGGCAGGGCGAACACCGGGGAGCTGTTTTTT. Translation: CASSHGRANTGELFF.

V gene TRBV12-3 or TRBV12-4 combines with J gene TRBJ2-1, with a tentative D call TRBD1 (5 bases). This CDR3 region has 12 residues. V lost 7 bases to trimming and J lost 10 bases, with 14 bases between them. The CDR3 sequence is CASTGQGSEQFF. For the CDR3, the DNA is TGTGCCAGCACAGGTCAGGGCAGCGAGCAGTTCTTC.

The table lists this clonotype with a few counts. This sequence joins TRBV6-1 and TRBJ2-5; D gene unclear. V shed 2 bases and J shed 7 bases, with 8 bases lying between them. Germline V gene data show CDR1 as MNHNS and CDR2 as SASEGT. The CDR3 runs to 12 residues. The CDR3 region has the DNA TGTGCCAGCAGTGAACGGTTCGGGACCCAGTACTTC. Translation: CASSERFGTQYF.

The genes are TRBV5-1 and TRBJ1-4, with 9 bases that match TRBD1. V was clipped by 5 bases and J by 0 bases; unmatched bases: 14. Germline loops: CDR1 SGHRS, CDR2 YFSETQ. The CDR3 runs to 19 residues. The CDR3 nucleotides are TGCGCCAGCAGTGCGAGGGGGACAGGGAAATCGGCAACTAATGAAAAACTGTTTTTT. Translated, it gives CASSARGTGKSATNEKLFF.